One T cell receptor (beta chain) is described in this entry. Germline values: CDR1 DFQATT, CDR2 SNEGSKA (reference sequence). With V trimmed by 3 bases and J by 0 bases, 8 bases remained unmatched. There are 15 residues in the CDR3. Method: immunoSEQ multiplex PCR; TCRdb's copy keeps in-frame clones and lacks some. The repertoire consists of 300,000 to 400,000 clones, with around nine tenths occurring once and the leading ten covering around 7.4%. The entry originates in a study of blood T cell repertoires in COVID-19. This TCR came from a woman aged 55-70 years with COVID-19, enrolled during active disease. This chain links TRBV20-1 with TRBJ2-7; 7 bases agree with TRBD1. The sample was peripheral blood. The CDR3 bases are TGCAGTGCTAGTACCAGGGGGAGCTCCTCCTACGAGCAGTACTTC. It yields the protein CSASTRGSSSYEQYF.